The 30 T cell receptor beta chains in this list originate from one sample, sequenced in a study of immune cell composition in non-small cell lung cancer. Assay used: immunoSEQ multiplex PCR; TCRdb lists only in-frame clones, some missing. Here the sample spans some 9,100 clones, 68% being singletons. The sample taken for sequencing was lung tumor tissue. All receptors derive from a human donor with non-small cell lung cancer.

This clone was observed a handful of times. The rearrangement joins TRBV7-3 to TRBJ2-3, with D tentatively TRBD2 (5 bases). The CDR3 has 14 residues. Germline lookup yields CDR1 SGHTA and CDR2 FQGTGA. Deletions cut 5 bases from V and 4 bases from J, with 13 bases between. The CDR3: CASSPSLASDTQYF. As DNA, the CDR3 is TGTGCCAGCAGCCCGTCCTTAGCGTCAGATACGCAGTATTTT. Looking up the rest from reference TRBV7-3 and TRBJ2-3 gives the full variable domain: GAGVSQTPSNKVTEKGKYVELRCDPISGHTALYWYRQSLGQGPEFLIYFQGTGAADDSGLPNDRFFAVRPEGSVSTLKIQRTERGDSAVYLCASSPSLASDTQYFGPGTRLTVL.

This chain connects TRBV9 to TRBJ1-1, with D maybe TRBD1 (5 bases). Trimming removed 0 bases at V and 0 bases at J, with 18 bases between. Looked up from germline, CDR1 is SGDLS and CDR2 is YYNGEE. The CDR3 has 18 amino acids. The CDR3 loop reads CASSVAQVTGGMNTEAFF. As DNA, the CDR3 is TGTGCCAGCAGCGTAGCTCAGGTAACAGGAGGCATGAACACTGAAGCTTTCTTT.

CDR3 in amino acids: CASSQDLISVSPLHF. The CDR3 coding sequence is TGTGCCAGCAGCCAAGATCTTATTTCGGTTTCACCCCTCCACTTT. This sequence joins TRBV4-2 and TRBJ1-6, with D uncertain. Germline CDR1 LGHNA, CDR2 YNFKEQ. There are 15 residues in the CDR3. V was pared by 0 bases and J by 9 bases, with 12 bases between.

V is TRBV11-3 and J is TRBJ1-1; TRBD1 aligns across 7 bases. Germline V gene lookup returns CDR1 SGHNT and CDR2 YENEEA. This CDR3 has 16 amino acids. V lost 5 bases to trimming and J lost 7 bases; unmatched junction nucleotides: 16. The CDR3 sequence is CASSPPAYDRVGEAFF. Written as DNA, the CDR3 is TGTGCCAGCAGCCCTCCCGCCTATGACAGGGTCGGTGAAGCTTTCTTT.

The chain couples TRBV19 to TRBJ1-5, with D unresolved. CDR1 is LNHDA, CDR2 SQIVND, per germline (reference sequence). The CDR3 consists of 15 residues. Deletions cut 5 bases from V and 0 bases from J, with 11 bases between. CDR3 sequence reads: CASSEGLYSNQPQHF. The CDR3 DNA is TGTGCCAGTAGTGAGGGCCTTTATAGCAATCAGCCCCAGCATTTT.

This clone was found a few times. V and J are TRBV27 and TRBJ1-2; tentatively, D is TRBD1 (5 bases). V was pared by 0 bases and J by 4 bases, with 9 bases between. CDR3 size: 14 residues. CDR1 is MNHEY, CDR2 SMNVEV, per germline (reference sequence). Here the CDR3 reads CASSLSGRVYGYTF. The CDR3 DNA reads as TGTGCCAGCAGTTTATCGGGCAGGGTCTATGGCTACACCTTC.

This clone has a handful of counts. V is TRBV6-5 and J is TRBJ1-2; D call uncertain. V was shortened by 3 bases and J by 4 bases, with 6 bases between the two germline ends. The CDR3 consists of 12 residues. Germline V gene lookup returns CDR1 MNHEY and CDR2 SVGAGI. The CDR3 is CASSYMGYGYTF. The CDR3 coding sequence is TGTGCCAGCAGTTATATGGGCTATGGCTACACCTTC.

The chain has TRBV7-4 and TRBJ2-7; D gene unclear. The CDR3 sequence is 15 residues long. Trimming removed 1 base at V and 4 bases at J, with 14 bases between. CDR1 and CDR2 from the germline V gene are SGHVT and SQSDAQ. The CDR3 spells CASSLVSRVCYEQYF. CDR3 nucleotide sequence: TGTGCCAGCAGCTTAGTAAGTCGAGTTTGTTACGAGCAGTACTTC.

The table lists this clone with a few counts. The chain carries TRBV30 and TRBJ1-6; D ambiguous. Germline V gene data show CDR1 as GTSNPN and CDR2 as SVGIG (reference sequence). V lost 5 bases and J lost 7, with 15 bases in between. The CDR3 is 14 residues long. CDR3 sequence reads: CAWGSLSWNSPLHF. In DNA form, the CDR3 reads TGTGCCTGGGGGAGTTTAAGTTGGAATTCACCCCTCCACTTT. Based on the CDR3 plus reference TRBV30 and TRBJ1-6, the full variable domain is SQTIHQWPATLVQPVGSPLSLECTVEGTSNPNLYWYRQAAGRGLQLLFYSVGIGQISSEVPQNLSASRPQDRQFILSSKKLLLSDSGFYLCAWGSLSWNSPLHFGNGTRLTVT.

The rearrangement joins TRBV6-5 to TRBJ2-5; D is perhaps TRBD2 (5 bases). The CDR3 spans 14 residues. V lost 2 bases and J lost 4, with 11 bases in between. Germline V CDR1 and CDR2: MNHEY, SVGAGI. CDR3 sequence reads: CASSYGRSGETQYF. The CDR3 DNA is TGTGCCAGCAGTTACGGCCGAAGCGGAGAGACCCAGTACTTC.

This clone has only one observation. DNA of the CDR3: TGTGCCAGCAGCTTAGAAAGTTTCGCCTCGATGCAGTTCTTC. Translation gives CASSLESFASMQFF. The J gene is TRBJ2-1, the V gene TRBV7-6; D gene ambiguous. Germline loops: CDR1 SGHVS, CDR2 FNYEAQ. V was shortened by 1 base and J by 12 bases, with 16 bases between the two germline ends. The CDR3 covers 14 residues.

The chain links TRBV29-1 to TRBJ1-1, with D uncertain. The V and J ends lost 4 bases and 3 bases respectively, with 18 bases between them. The germline V gene encodes CDR1 SQVTM and CDR2 ANQGSEA. The CDR3 covers 15 residues. The CDR3 DNA sequence: TGCAGCGTTGCTCCGGGCCAAATTATCGACACTGAAGCTTTCTTT. This translates into CSVAPGQIIDTEAFF.

V and J are TRBV7-8 and TRBJ2-3; maybe TRBD2 (6 bases). V was trimmed by 6 bases and J by 6 bases, leaving 16 bases between them. The CDR3 consists of 14 residues. Germline-derived CDR1 and CDR2 are SGHVS and FQNEAQ. The CDR3, as DNA: TGTGCCAGCAGTCCCCGAGCAGGAGGGGATACGCAGTATTTT. Its translation is CASSPRAGGDTQYF.

This clone turned up a few times. CDR3 protein: CAWISQSLYKFNYGYTF. The CDR3 DNA follows: TGTGCCTGGATATCACAGTCCCTCTACAAATTTAACTATGGCTACACCTTC. The chain carries TRBV30 and TRBJ1-2, with D unclear. With 4 bases removed from V and 1 base from J, the gap between germline ends came to 22 bases. This CDR3 spans 17 amino acids. Per germline, CDR1 GTSNPN and CDR2 SVGIG (reference sequence).

V is TRBV6-1 and J is TRBJ1-5; D unclear. V lost 5 bases and J lost 6, with 14 bases in between. Germline loops: CDR1 MNHNS, CDR2 SASEGT. The CDR3 is 14 amino acids. The CDR3, as DNA: TGTGCCAGCAGTACAGAGGGAGGTCCTCAGCCCCAGCATTTT. Its protein is CASSTEGGPQPQHF.

The V and J genes are TRBV6-5 and TRBJ2-7; D is unclear. The CDR3 has 14 residues. Trimming took 2 bases from V and 1 from J, leaving 9 bases between them. Germline CDR1 is MNHEY and CDR2 is SVGAGI. CDR3 bases: TGTGCCAGCAGTTACCCGTCGCGGTCCTACGAGCAGTACTTC. This translates into CASSYPSRSYEQYF.

The chain is built from TRBV7-2 and TRBJ1-1; 7 nucleotides agree with TRBD1. Per germline, CDR1 SGHTA and CDR2 FQGNSA. After removal of 5 bases from V and 3 bases from J, the junction contained 18 bases not matched to a gene. CDR3 length equals 18 residues. CDR3 coding DNA: TGTGCCAGCAGCGGCCCAGGGGGGCTCTACGCACTGGACACTGAAGCTTTCTTT. Residues: CASSGPGGLYALDTEAFF.

The chain is built from TRBV6-5 and TRBJ1-5, with D hard to call. The CDR3 is 14 residues long. Germline values: CDR1 MNHEY, CDR2 SVGAGI. Trimming took 3 bases from V and 4 from J, leaving 10 bases between them. The CDR3 sequence is CASSYILGNQPQHF. The CDR3 nucleotides are TGTGCCAGCAGTTATATTTTAGGGAATCAGCCCCAGCATTTT.

The V and J genes are TRBV25-1 and TRBJ1-1, with D perhaps matching TRBD1 (6 bases). Trimming pared 8 bases from V and 5 bases from J, leaving 15 bases between. Germline V gene data show CDR1 as MGHDK and CDR2 as SYGVNS. CDR3 length: 13 amino acids. CDR3 residues: CASLNREGTEAFF. DNA of the CDR3: TGTGCCAGCTTAAACAGGGAAGGGACTGAAGCTTTCTTT.

The table lists this clone with a few counts. The rearrangement links TRBV5-8 to TRBJ1-2; D unresolved. In germline, CDR1 is SGHTS, CDR2 YDEGEE. CDR3 length equals 13 residues. Trimming took off 4 bases at V and 4 bases at J, with 11 bases between the two ends. CDR3 residues: CASSPLNFYGYTF. In DNA form, the CDR3 reads TGTGCCAGCAGCCCGTTGAATTTCTATGGCTACACCTTC.

The chain couples TRBV6-5 to TRBJ1-1; D is unresolved. The CDR3 totals 12 residues. The ends were cut back, 9 bases at V and 4 bases at J, with 12 bases in the middle. Germline CDR1 and CDR2: MNHEY and SVGAGI. The CDR3, as DNA: TGTGCCAGTCACCCGGCGGGCACTGAAGCTTTCTTT. Translating it yields CASHPAGTEAFF.

The V gene is TRBV4-1, the J gene TRBJ1-6; D is possibly TRBD1 (6 bases). This CDR3 is 19 amino acids long. Germline values: CDR1 MGHRA, CDR2 YSYEKL. V lost 1 base and J 8 bases, leaving 24 bases between the germline ends. Written as DNA, the CDR3 is TGCGCCAGCAGCCAAGCAGCCCTCGGACAGACCTTCAGGGATTCACCCCTCCACTTT. Its protein product is CASSQAALGQTFRDSPLHF.

The genes are TRBV10-3 and TRBJ1-1; D unclear. This CDR3 has 16 residues. Trimming stripped 0 bases from V and 0 bases from J, with 11 bases between. Germline values: CDR1 ENHRY, CDR2 SYGVKD. DNA of the CDR3: TGTGCCATCAGTGAGTCCTACCGGGGAATGAACACTGAAGCTTTCTTT. Translating it yields CAISESYRGMNTEAFF.

The rearrangement uses TRBV21-1 and TRBJ2-1; no DNA check was done on the table's D call, TRBD1. TRBV21-1 is labeled a pseudogene. The length of the CDR3 is 16 residues. The CDR3 nucleotides are TGTGCCAGCAGCAAGGTCCGGAAGGGGTCATACAATGAGCAGTTCTTC. Protein product: CASSKVRKGSYNEQFF.

This chain links TRBV19 with TRBJ2-1; D is possibly TRBD2 (5 bases). V was trimmed by 3 bases and J by 3 bases, leaving 12 bases between them. The CDR3 consists of 15 residues. Germline CDR1 LNHDA, CDR2 SQIVND (reference sequence). DNA of the CDR3: TGTGCCAGTAGTATGAACACCGGGGTCTACAATGAGCAGTTCTTC. Its protein is CASSMNTGVYNEQFF.

This clone was counted a few times. This rearrangement joins TRBV14 to TRBJ1-2; TRBD1 matches 7 bases. The CDR3 has 16 amino acids. Per germline, CDR1 SGHDN and CDR2 FVKESK. After removal of 4 bases from V and 3 bases from J, the junction contained 11 bases not matched to a gene. CDR3: CASSPQPGQTYYGYTF. DNA for the CDR3: TGTGCCAGCAGCCCCCAACCGGGACAGACTTACTATGGCTACACCTTC.

The chain joins TRBV2 to TRBJ2-5; D remains unclear. The germline V and J ends were trimmed by 4 bases and 4 bases, with 1 base remaining between them. Germline loops: CDR1 SNHLY, CDR2 FYNNEI. This CDR3 is built from 10 residues. CDR3 sequence (DNA): TGTGCCAGCAGTGTAGAGACCCAGTACTTC. It translates to CASSVETQYF.

The V and J genes are TRBV9 and TRBJ1-4, with 8 bases that match TRBD1. With 0 bases clipped from V and 2 bases from J, the junction kept 3 bases outside the gene matches. This CDR3 is built from 16 residues. The germline V gene encodes CDR1 SGDLS and CDR2 YYNGEE. The CDR3 loop is CASSVGQGRTNEKLFF. CDR3 bases: TGTGCCAGCAGCGTAGGACAGGGGCGCACTAATGAAAAACTGTTTTTT.

This clone was seen only a few times. The chain couples TRBV5-1 to TRBJ2-2, with 8 bases that match TRBD1. CDR3 length equals 13 residues. The germline gives CDR1 SGHRS, CDR2 YFSETQ. V lost 7 bases and J lost 6; bases outside the gene matches: 5. The CDR3 DNA follows: TGCGCCAGCGGCAGACAGGGGTCCGGGGAGCTGTTTTTT. It translates to CASGRQGSGELFF. Full variable domain (missing parts from reference TRBV5-1 and TRBJ2-2): KAGVTQTPRYLIKTRGQQVTLSCSPISGHRSVSWYQQTPGQGLQFLFEYFSETQRNKGNFPGRFSGRQFSNSRSEMNVSTLELGDSALYLCASGRQGSGELFFGEGSRLTVL.

The rearrangement links TRBV9 to TRBJ1-5, with D perhaps matching TRBD1 (5 bases). In germline, CDR1 is SGDLS, CDR2 YYNGEE. The CDR3 is 15 residues long. The V end lost 4 bases, the J end lost 1 base, and 12 bases lay between the germline ends. The CDR3: CASSPGSGSNQPQHF. CDR3 nucleotide sequence: TGTGCCAGCAGCCCAGGGAGTGGGAGCAATCAGCCCCAGCATTTT. Full variable domain (remainder filled in from reference TRBV9 and TRBJ1-5): DSGVTQTPKHLITATGQRVTLRCSPRSGDLSVYWYQQSLDQGLQFLIQYYNGEERAKGNILERFSAQQFPDLHSELNLSSLELGDSALYFCASSPGSGSNQPQHFGDGTRLSIL.